The 21 T cell receptor beta chains in this list originate from one sample, sequenced in a study of blood T cell repertoires in COVID-19. Clones were read by immunoSEQ multiplex PCR, and TCRdb kept only the in-frame ones, dropping some. The sample has 200,000 or so clones, 88% seen once. Sequenced sample: peripheral blood. The source of these receptors is a man between 65 and 85 years old with active or convalescent COVID-19.

This clone was seen a single time. The chain is built from TRBV20-1 and TRBJ2-1; D perhaps matches TRBD1 (5 bases). The CDR3 runs to 15 residues. The V end lost 3 bases, the J end lost 3 bases, and 15 bases lay between the germline ends. Looked up from germline, CDR1 is DFQATT and CDR2 is SNEGSKA (reference sequence). This chain's CDR3 is CSASRNFDSYNEQFF. The CDR3 nucleotides read TGCAGTGCTAGTAGAAACTTTGACAGCTACAATGAGCAGTTCTTC.

This clone was recorded once. The V and J genes are TRBV3-1 (or the pseudogene TRBV3-2) and TRBJ1-3; 8 nucleotides match TRBD1. Germline assignment: CDR1 LGHDT and CDR2 YNNKEL (reference sequence). V shed 2 bases and J 2 bases; nucleotides not matched to a gene: 2. CDR3 length: 15 amino acids. The chain's CDR3 is CASSQTGGTGNTIYF. The CDR3 nucleotides read TGTGCCAGCAGCCAAACAGGGGGTACTGGAAACACCATATATTTT.

This chain links TRBV30 with TRBJ1-2; D might be TRBD1 (6 bases). The CDR3 extends over 15 amino acids. Germline V gives CDR1 GTSNPN, CDR2 SVGIG (reference sequence). V lost 4 bases and J lost 0, with 15 bases in between. CDR3 sequence (DNA): TGTGCCTGGACCATGGGACATTTTGCTAACTATGGCTACACCTTC. It translates to CAWTMGHFANYGYTF.

This sequence joins TRBV2 and TRBJ2-4; possibly TRBD1 for D (7 bases). With 8 bases removed from V and 0 bases from J, the gap between germline ends came to 14 bases. Germline-derived CDR1 and CDR2 are SNHLY and FYNNEI. CDR3 size: 15 residues. CDR3 DNA: TGTGCCAGCGCCGCGGGACAGTTAGCCAAAAACATTCAGTACTTC. Translation: CASAAGQLAKNIQYF.

The V call is TRBV6-5, the J call TRBJ2-2; tentatively, D is TRBD1 (6 bases). The V and J ends lost 7 bases and 8 bases respectively, with 17 bases between them. CDR1 MNHEY and CDR2 SVGAGI come from the germline V gene. The CDR3 has 14 residues. The CDR3 DNA follows: TGTGCCAGCACCGCCGATGCAGGGGAAGGGGAGCTGTTTTTT. Translation gives CASTADAGEGELFF.

There are a few counts of this clone. The chain carries TRBV24-1 and TRBJ2-1; 7 nucleotides agree with TRBD1. The V gene's germline CDR1 is KGHDR and CDR2 SFDVKD. The J segment lost 8 bases and the V segment lost 5 bases, leaving 14 bases of the junction unmatched. The CDR3 totals 16 residues. Here the CDR3 reads CATSGTGEGTKDEQFF. The CDR3 DNA reads TGTGCCACCAGTGGCACAGGGGAAGGGACAAAGGATGAGCAGTTCTTC.

The chain joins TRBV2 to TRBJ2-7, with a possible D match to TRBD1 (5 bases). CDR3 length equals 12 residues. V gave up 6 bases and J gave up 2 bases, with 8 bases separating them. Per germline, CDR1 SNHLY and CDR2 FYNNEI. This CDR3 is CASRTVTYEQYF. As DNA, the CDR3 is TGTGCCAGCAGGACAGTTACCTACGAGCAGTACTTC. Variable domain in full (rest from reference TRBV2 and TRBJ2-7): EPEVTQTPSHQVTQMGQEVILRCVPISNHLYFYWYRQILGQKVEFLVSFYNNEISEKSEIFDDQFSVERPDGSNFTLKIRSTKLEDSAMYFCASRTVTYEQYFGPGTRLTVT.

For the CDR3, the DNA is TGTGCCAGCAGTCCTACAGGGGCGGGTAACACTGAAGCTTTCTTT. It encodes CASSPTGAGNTEAFF. V and J are TRBV28 and TRBJ1-1; 7 nucleotides agree with TRBD1. Germline values: CDR1 MDHEN, CDR2 SYDVKM. The CDR3 covers 15 residues. The J segment lost 2 bases and the V segment lost 5 bases, leaving 8 bases of the junction unmatched.

The chain links TRBV4-1 to TRBJ2-3, with 9 bases identical to TRBD2. CDR1 is MGHRA and CDR2 is YSYEKL in the germline V gene. The junction had 1 base not matched to a gene; V was cut back by 1 base and J by 2 bases. CDR3 length equals 15 residues. The CDR3 nucleotides are TGCGCCAGCAGCCAAGTAGCGGGGGTCACAGATACGCAGTATTTT. It translates to CASSQVAGVTDTQYF.

This clone was detected once. This chain links TRBV6-5 with TRBJ1-6, with unresolved D. The ends were cut back, 8 bases at V and 4 bases at J, with 15 bases in the middle. Germline CDR1 is MNHEY and CDR2 is SVGAGI. The CDR3 runs to 15 residues. CDR3 coding DNA: TGTGCCAGCCGCCAACATTACAGTTATAATTCACCCCTCCACTTT. It encodes CASRQHYSYNSPLHF.

This sequence joins TRBV28 and TRBJ1-3, with 7 positions matching TRBD1. Trimming at V came to 4 bases and at J to 2 bases, leaving 5 bases not matched to a gene. The CDR3 runs 15 residues. Germline CDR1 and CDR2: MDHEN and SYDVKM. This chain's CDR3 is CASSSRGGAGNTIYF. Here the CDR3 DNA reads TGTGCCAGCAGTTCGAGAGGGGGCGCTGGAAACACCATATATTTT.

This clone was seen just once. The rearrangement uses TRBV7-9 and TRBJ2-7; no reliable D call. CDR1 SEHNR and CDR2 FQNEAQ come from the germline V gene (reference sequence). V was pared by 5 bases and J by 0 bases, with 11 bases between. CDR3 length equals 14 residues. CDR3: CASSAYSSSYEQYF. The CDR3 DNA follows: TGTGCCAGCAGCGCCTATTCTAGCTCCTACGAGCAGTACTTC.

V gene TRBV5-8 combines with J gene TRBJ1-5; tentatively, D is TRBD1 (6 bases). CDR3 length equals 11 residues. Looked up from germline, CDR1 is SGHTS and CDR2 is YDEGEE. Trimming cost V 4 bases and J 9 bases, with 8 bases left between them. The DNA for the CDR3 is TGTGCCAGCAGCGAAGGGGGGCCCCAGCATTTT. Amino acid sequence: CASSEGGPQHF.

The genes are TRBV2 and TRBJ2-7; perhaps TRBD1 as D (5 bases). Germline values: CDR1 SNHLY, CDR2 FYNNEI. Between the trimmed V and J ends, which lost 6 bases and 3 bases, there was a span of 6 bases. This CDR3 has 11 residues. The CDR3 nucleotides are TGTGCCAGCAGAAGGGGCTACGAGCAGTACTTC. Translating gives CASRRGYEQYF.

The gene calls are TRBV5-4 and TRBJ2-2; D is perhaps TRBD1 (5 bases). There are 13 residues in the CDR3. The V gene lost 5 bases and the J gene lost 3 bases, with 8 bases spanning the gap. Germline CDR1 is SGHNT and CDR2 is YYREEE (reference sequence). The CDR3 protein is CASRAGHTGELFF. The CDR3 DNA reads as TGTGCCAGCAGGGCAGGGCACACCGGGGAGCTGTTTTTT.

The chain links TRBV30 to TRBJ1-5, with a tentative D call TRBD1 (5 bases). The germline V and J ends were trimmed by 2 bases and 3 bases, with 14 bases remaining between them. The length of the CDR3 is 15 residues. The germline V gene has CDR1 GTSNPN and CDR2 SVGIG (reference sequence). The CDR3 protein is CAWSRQGVYNQPQHF. In DNA form, the CDR3 reads TGTGCCTGGAGTAGGCAGGGTGTGTACAATCAGCCCCAGCATTTT.

The count of this clone is one. The chain joins TRBV15 to TRBJ2-1; D possibly corresponds to TRBD1 (5 bases). Trimming left V 2 bases short and J 6 bases short, with 8 bases between. The CDR3 loop spans 13 amino acids. Looked up from germline, CDR1 is LNHNV and CDR2 is YYDKDF (reference sequence). This CDR3 reads CATSRQGVNEQFF. In nucleotides, the CDR3 is TGTGCCACCAGCAGACAAGGGGTCAATGAGCAGTTCTTC. Together with reference TRBV15 and TRBJ2-1, the CDR3 gives the full variable domain: DAMVIQNPRYQVTQFGKPVTLSCSQTLNHNVMYWYQQKSSQAPKLLFHYYDKDFNNEADTPDNFQSRRPNTSFCFLDIRSPGLGDTAMYLCATSRQGVNEQFFGPGTRLTVL.

J is TRBJ2-7 and V is TRBV2; TRBD2 aligns across 12 bases. Looked up from germline, CDR1 is SNHLY and CDR2 is FYNNEI. With 5 bases clipped from V and 2 bases from J, the junction kept 10 bases outside the gene matches. CDR3 length equals 17 residues. The CDR3 is CASSHTSGGPTPYEQYF. The CDR3 DNA is TGTGCCAGCAGTCATACTAGCGGGGGGCCTACTCCCTACGAGCAGTACTTC.

This clone appeared a single time. This rearrangement joins TRBV7-2 to TRBJ2-7, with D possibly TRBD1 on 6 matching bases. Germline V gene lookup returns CDR1 SGHTA and CDR2 FQGNSA. Trimming stripped 5 bases from V and 4 bases from J, with 18 bases between. CDR3 length equals 15 residues. The DNA for the CDR3 is TGTGCCAGCAGCCGCTCCCAGGGGTCCTCTTACGAGCAGTACTTC. This encodes CASSRSQGSSYEQYF.

The chain is built from TRBV9 and TRBJ1-6, with D tentatively TRBD1 (6 bases). The CDR3 runs to 16 residues. Trimming took off 3 bases at V and 0 bases at J, with 10 bases between the two ends. From germline, CDR1 is SGDLS and CDR2 YYNGEE. Written as DNA, the CDR3 is TGTGCCAGCAGCGCCCGGACAGACTCCTATAATTCACCCCTCCACTTT. This translates into CASSARTDSYNSPLHF.

The chain is built from TRBV30 and TRBJ2-7; D unclear. This CDR3 comprises 11 residues. V lost 3 bases and J lost 4, with 7 bases in between. Germline assignment: CDR1 GTSNPN and CDR2 SVGIG (reference sequence). CDR3 sequence: CAWSAAYEQYF. In DNA, the CDR3 is TGTGCCTGGAGCGCAGCGTACGAGCAGTACTTC.